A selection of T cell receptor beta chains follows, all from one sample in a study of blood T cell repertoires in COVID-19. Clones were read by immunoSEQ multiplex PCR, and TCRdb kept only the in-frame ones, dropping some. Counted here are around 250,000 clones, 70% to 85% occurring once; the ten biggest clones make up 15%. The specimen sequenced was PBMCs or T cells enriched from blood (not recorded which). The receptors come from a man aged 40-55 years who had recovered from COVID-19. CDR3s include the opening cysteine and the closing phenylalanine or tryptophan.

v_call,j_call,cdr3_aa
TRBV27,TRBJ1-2,CASSSNTNYGYTF
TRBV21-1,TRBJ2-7,CANSKGGYEQYF
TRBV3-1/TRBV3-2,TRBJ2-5,CASSQGLGQETQYF
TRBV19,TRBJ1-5,CASSNRDTDGQPQHF
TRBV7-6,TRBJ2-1,CASSAERGLAGSYNEQFF
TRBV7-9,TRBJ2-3,CASSPDRGSDTQYF
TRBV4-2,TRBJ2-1,CASSRGTSGAQEQFF
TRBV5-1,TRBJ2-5,CASSLGTDISETQYF
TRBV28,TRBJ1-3,CASSLQGAQGNTIYF
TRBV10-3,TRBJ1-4,CATRGRGNEKLFF
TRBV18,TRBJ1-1,CASSPPSRGEAFF
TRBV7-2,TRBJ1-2,CASSSFDRGPYGYTF
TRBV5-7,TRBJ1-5,CASSLEMDRPPAQPQHF
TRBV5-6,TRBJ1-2,CASSQDRLGGYTF
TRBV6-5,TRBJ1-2,CASSYETDRGQMGYTF
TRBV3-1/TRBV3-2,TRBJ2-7,CASSHHGLASLYEQYF
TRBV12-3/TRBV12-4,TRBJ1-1,CASGTGGRGAFF
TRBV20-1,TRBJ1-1,CSTAYGTEAFF
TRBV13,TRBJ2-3,CASSPRTSGGAGDTQYF
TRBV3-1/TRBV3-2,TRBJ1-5,CASSQAGNNQPQHF
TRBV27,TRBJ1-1,CASSLGQQNTEAFF
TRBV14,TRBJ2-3,CASSQNQGTGRAGRTDTQYF
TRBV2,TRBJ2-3,CASFRGGRLSTDTQYF
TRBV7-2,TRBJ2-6,CASSPQGSSSGANVLTF
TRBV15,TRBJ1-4,CATSSPRGLGEKLFF
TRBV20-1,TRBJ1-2,CSARFYYGYTF
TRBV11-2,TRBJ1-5,CASSVDGAGPQHF
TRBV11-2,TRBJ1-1,CASSLDRDRGVSTEAFF
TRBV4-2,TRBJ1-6,CASSQDVGRGNNSPLHF
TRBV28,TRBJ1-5,CASSWTGDQPQHF
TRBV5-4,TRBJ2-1,CASSAKGGRGEQFF
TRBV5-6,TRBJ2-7,CASSSGTGHEQYF
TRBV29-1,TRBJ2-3,CSVIPSLVDTQYF
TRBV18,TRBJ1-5,CASSRESLSNQPQHF
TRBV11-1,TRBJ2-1,CASSPSGRAENEQFF
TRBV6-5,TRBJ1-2,CASSLYSRDYGYTF
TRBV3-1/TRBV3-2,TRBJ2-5,CASSQAQGQETQYF
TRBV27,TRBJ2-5,CATGRGPDETQYF
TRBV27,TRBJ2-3,CASSPGGGYTQYF
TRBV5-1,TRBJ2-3,CASDQGLAGGMTDTQYF
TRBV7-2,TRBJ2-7,CASSLQPGQGLYEQYF
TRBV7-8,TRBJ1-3,CASSLQGNSGNTIYF
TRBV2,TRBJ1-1,CASNPDRDDTEAFF
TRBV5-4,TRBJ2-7,CASSPGGGGAVYEQYF
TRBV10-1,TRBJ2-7,CASSDRASGLSRDEQYF
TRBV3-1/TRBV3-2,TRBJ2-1,CASSQTRDNEQFF
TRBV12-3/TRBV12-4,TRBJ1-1,CATRAEAFF
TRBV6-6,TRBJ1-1,CASVLGQGAGRAFF
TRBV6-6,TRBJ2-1,CASKIGGTAYNEQFF